A single sample gave rise to the 9 T cell receptor beta chains below, sequenced in a study of blood T cell repertoires in COVID-19. Profiled with immunoSEQ multiplex PCR; TCRdb holds only in-frame clones, not every one. The sample lists about 250,000 clones, 85% to 90% occurring once. Sequenced input: peripheral blood. All receptors come from an older man with acute or convalescent COVID-19.

V usage is TRBV7-9 and J usage is TRBJ2-2; 7 bases line up with TRBD1. The V gene end was trimmed by 3 bases and the J gene end by 3 bases; junction bases not matched to a gene: 4. The CDR3 sequence is 15 residues long. Germline V gene sequence: CDR1 SEHNR, CDR2 FQNEAQ (reference sequence). The CDR3 is CASSFTTGHTGELFF. In nucleotides, the CDR3 is TGTGCCAGCAGCTTTACGACAGGGCACACCGGGGAGCTGTTTTTT.

The chain combines TRBV6-5 with TRBJ1-5; no definite D call. The CDR3 is 13 residues long. With 7 bases removed from V and 3 bases from J, the gap between germline ends came to 10 bases. Germline V gives CDR1 MNHEY, CDR2 SVGAGI. This CDR3 is CASTPGTNQPQHF. In nucleotides, the CDR3 is TGTGCCAGCACGCCAGGCACCAATCAGCCCCAGCATTTT.

The CDR3 region is CASSQVWQSNYGYTF. The CDR3 coding sequence is TGCGCCAGCAGCCAAGTTTGGCAGTCGAACTATGGCTACACCTTC. The gene calls are TRBV4-3 and TRBJ1-2; D not certain. The germline V gene has CDR1 LGHNA and CDR2 YSLEER. The CDR3 runs 15 residues. V shed 1 base and J shed 2 bases, with 11 bases lying between them.

With regard to this clone: The sample has other DNA sequences that encode this CDR3 too. CDR3 sequence: CASSLGGGNQPQHF. The CDR3 bases are TGTGCCAGCAGTTTAGGGGGGGGAAATCAGCCCCAGCATTTT. This chain connects TRBV28 to TRBJ1-5, with D possibly being TRBD1 (5 bases). Trimming removed 2 bases at V and 4 bases at J, with 9 bases between. This CDR3 has 14 residues. Germline V lookup: CDR1 MDHEN, CDR2 SYDVKM.

The chain links TRBV6-5 to TRBJ1-2; TRBD1 aligns across 9 bases. Germline V gene data show CDR1 as MNHEY and CDR2 as SVGAGI. This CDR3 comprises 12 residues. The V segment lost 8 bases and the J segment 8 bases; nucleotides outside the gene matches: 6. CDR3 sequence (DNA): TGTGCCAGCGGACAGGGGCCGGGAGGCTACACCTTC. It codes for CASGQGPGGYTF.

The CDR3 loop reads CASSQYTGRVGYGYTF. In DNA form, the CDR3 reads TGCGCCAGCAGCCAATACACAGGGAGGGTCGGCTATGGCTACACCTTC. The chain recombines TRBV4-1 with TRBJ1-2; D is perhaps TRBD1 (6 bases). Trimming shortened V by 2 bases and J by 4 bases, and 17 bases separated the two germline ends. This CDR3 contains 16 residues. CDR1 and CDR2 from the germline V gene are MGHRA and YSYEKL.

J is TRBJ2-5 and V is TRBV7-2, with D possibly matching TRBD1 (6 bases). CDR3 length equals 15 residues. The germline V and J ends were trimmed by 1 base and 4 bases, with 13 bases remaining between them. Germline V lookup: CDR1 SGHTA, CDR2 FQGNSA. DNA of the CDR3: TGTGCCAGCAGCTTAGGCAGGGGCTTAGCAGAGACCCAGTACTTC. Translated: CASSLGRGLAETQYF.

The chain uses TRBV6-5 and TRBJ2-5; 11 positions match TRBD1. CDR3 length equals 15 residues. CDR1 MNHEY and CDR2 SVGAGI come from the germline V gene. Losses at the gene ends were 0 bases for V and 7 bases for J; bases not matched to a gene: 4. The CDR3 coding sequence is TGTGCCAGCAGTTACTCGGACAGGGGGCAGCGGACCCAGTACTTC. It encodes CASSYSDRGQRTQYF.

This sequence joins TRBV19 and TRBJ1-4; possibly TRBD1 for D (6 bases). Trimming cost V 9 bases and J 6 bases, with 20 bases left between them. Germline V gene lookup returns CDR1 LNHDA and CDR2 SQIVND (reference sequence). The length of the CDR3 is 15 residues. CDR3 loop: CASRGTFVPYEKLFF. The CDR3 DNA sequence: TGTGCCAGCCGAGGGACATTTGTTCCCTATGAAAAACTGTTTTTT.